The rows below give T cell receptor beta chains drawn from one sample of a study of blood T cell repertoires in COVID-19. Profiling relied on immunoSEQ multiplex PCR, and the TCRdb table lists in-frame clones only, not all of them. The top ten hold approximately 10% of the sample, which has about 210,000 clones, 75% to 85% seen once. The sequenced sample consisted of peripheral blood. Receptor source: a man aged 50-59 years with active or convalescent COVID-19. Both conserved end residues are part of each CDR3. Clone size is not always given. Where it is, it says once, few, many or a class for expanded clones.

CDR3: CASSMSGGGTDTQYF; size: .; V: TRBV19; J: TRBJ2-3
CDR3: CASSLARTANQPQHF; size: .; V: TRBV7-2; J: TRBJ1-5
CDR3: CASSSQTGTYEQYF; size: .; V: TRBV7-9; J: TRBJ2-7
CDR3: CSATGIHTQYF; size: .; V: TRBV20-1; J: TRBJ2-3
CDR3: CASSLDGGAEAFF; size: .; V: TRBV28; J: TRBJ1-1
CDR3: CSVQGAMGTSFMNTEAFF; size: .; V: TRBV29-1; J: TRBJ1-1
CDR3: CASSPREYYRRQETQYF; size: .; V: TRBV4-1; J: TRBJ2-5
CDR3: CASSMTSGGPNTQYF; size: .; V: TRBV7-8; J: TRBJ2-3
CDR3: CASSQNKISTGSATNEKLFF; size: .; V: TRBV4-2; J: TRBJ1-4
CDR3: CASSFSTLTGASNTEAFF; size: .; V: TRBV7-3; J: TRBJ1-1
CDR3: CASSGGTAVYEQYF; size: once; V: TRBV28; J: TRBJ2-7
CDR3: CSASNPLLTYEQYF; size: once; V: TRBV20-1; J: TRBJ2-7
CDR3: CSAMTGVRTDTQYF; size: .; V: TRBV29-1; J: TRBJ2-3
CDR3: CASSQDHRDIHGYTF; size: .; V: TRBV3-1/TRBV3-2; J: TRBJ1-2
CDR3: CASSYVPREGYTF; size: .; V: TRBV6-5; J: TRBJ1-2
CDR3: CASSYRGDSNYGYTF; size: .; V: TRBV6-5; J: TRBJ1-2
CDR3: CAWSGLSNNEQFF; size: once; V: TRBV30; J: TRBJ2-1
CDR3: CASSIGAGVGYTF; size: .; V: TRBV19; J: TRBJ1-2
CDR3: CASSFRSFARNTIYF; size: .; V: TRBV28; J: TRBJ1-3
CDR3: CASKQPPTDTQYF; size: .; V: TRBV11-2; J: TRBJ2-3
CDR3: CASSPAGRGYEQYF; size: .; V: TRBV19; J: TRBJ2-7
CDR3: CASSDIQGHQETQYF; size: .; V: TRBV5-1; J: TRBJ2-5
CDR3: CASSQLSGTGGYTF; size: .; V: TRBV14; J: TRBJ1-2
CDR3: CASSFSSWFTDTQYF; size: .; V: TRBV18; J: TRBJ2-3
CDR3: CASSSTGSSGYTF; size: .; V: TRBV6-5; J: TRBJ1-2
CDR3: CASSQDRAGNIQYF; size: .; V: TRBV4-3; J: TRBJ2-4
CDR3: CASSLFGVGQGYEKLFF; size: .; V: TRBV27; J: TRBJ1-4
CDR3: CASSLDGDRASEAFF; size: .; V: TRBV11-2; J: TRBJ1-1
CDR3: CASSNDRGSYNEQFF; size: .; V: TRBV5-1; J: TRBJ2-1